The 2 T cell receptor beta chains below were found in one sample sequenced in a study of CD8+ T cells in alopecia areata. Sequencing used cDNA as its template, made by extracting RNA and reverse transcribing it. TCRdb's table, derived via immunoSEQ multiplex PCR, lists solely in-frame clones and lacks some. In the table there are about 34,000 clones, approximately 80% of which are singletons. Sequenced: NKG2D-low CD8+ T cells sorted from blood. All receptors come from a human donor with alopecia areata.

The rearrangement uses TRBV5-1 and TRBJ1-5; the match to TRBD1 covers 12 bases. V was clipped by 4 bases and J by 6 bases; unmatched bases: 5. Germline lookup yields CDR1 SGHRS and CDR2 YFSETQ. The length of the CDR3 is 15 residues. CDR3 sequence reads: CASSAGQGASQPQHF. The CDR3 DNA reads TGCGCCAGCAGCGCGGGACAGGGGGCGAGTCAGCCCCAGCATTTT.

This chain joins TRBV5-1 and TRBJ2-7, with 16 bases matching TRBD2. This CDR3 comprises 17 residues. Trimming at V came to 3 bases and at J to 5 bases, leaving 8 bases not matched to a gene. From germline, CDR1 is SGHRS and CDR2 YFSETQ. In DNA, the CDR3 is TGCGCCAGCAGCTCGGGGACTAGCGGGAGGGCCGTACACGAGCAGTACTTC. Its protein product is CASSSGTSGRAVHEQYF.